Listed below are T cell receptor beta chains from one sample, sequenced in a study of T-cell reconstitution after alpha-beta-depleted transplantation in children. TCRdb redid the calling of the PCR reads with MiXCR, one entry per CDR3 protein. This sample has over 550,000 distinct CDR3 sequences; about 11% occur once, and the top ten carry roughly 4%. The sequences come from PBMCs from the stem cell graft donor, collected from the stem cell graft. The source of these receptors is a human donor who donated a stem cell graft to a child with acute myeloid leukemia. Each CDR3 is given with its conserved first and last residue. The D gene is left open where the match is weak. Size tells how often a clone was seen (once, few, many) or the class of an expanded clone, and some rows leave it out.

clone size,J gene,D gene,V gene,CDR3 protein,CDR3 DNA
.,TRBJ2-7,TRBD2,TRBV19,CASGTGLAGGISYEQYF,TGTGCCAGTGGGACTGGGCTAGCGGGAGGGATCTCCTACGAGCAGTACTTC
few,TRBJ2-4,.,TRBV20-1,CSARWIGRVLAKNIQYF,TGCAGTGCTAGATGGATCGGCAGGGTACTAGCCAAAAACATTCAGTACTTC
.,TRBJ2-5,TRBD1,TRBV7-2,CASSSGQGWQTQYF,TGTGCCAGCAGCTCAGGACAGGGTTGGCAGACCCAGTACTTC
.,TRBJ2-3,.,TRBV12-3/TRBV12-4,CASSLARVNTDTQYF,TGTGCCAGCAGTCTCGCCAGGGTGAACACAGATACGCAGTATTTT
.,TRBJ2-1,TRBD2,TRBV4-1,CASSRIWGGGDEQFF,TGCGCCAGCAGCCGTATTTGGGGGGGAGGGGATGAGCAGTTCTTC
many,TRBJ2-6,TRBD1,TRBV29-1,CSAIGQGNSGANVLTF,TGCAGCGCGATTGGACAGGGGAACTCTGGGGCCAACGTCCTGACTTTC
many,TRBJ2-2,TRBD1,TRBV12-3/TRBV12-4,CASSGTGGTGELFF,TGTGCCAGCAGCGGGACAGGGGGCACCGGGGAGCTGTTTTTT
.,TRBJ2-3,.,TRBV12-3/TRBV12-4,CASSLARRGTADTQYF,TGTGCCAGCAGTTTAGCTCGAAGGGGTACGGCAGATACGCAGTATTTT
many,TRBJ2-1,.,TRBV20-1,CSAKPGLADYNEQFF,TGCAGTGCTAAGCCGGGACTCGCCGACTACAATGAGCAGTTCTTC
.,TRBJ2-1,.,TRBV7-9,CASSQGHLGEQFF,TGTGCCAGCAGCCAGGGACACCTCGGTGAGCAGTTCTTC
.,TRBJ2-2,.,TRBV19,CASSIDLRKAGELFF,TGTGCCAGTAGTATAGATCTCCGCAAAGCCGGGGAGCTGTTTTTT
many,TRBJ2-2,.,TRBV7-3,CASSFYGLYTGELFF,TGTGCCAGCAGCTTTTATGGACTTTACACCGGGGAGCTGTTTTTT
many,TRBJ1-4,.,TRBV5-1,CASSLGGPNEKLFF,TGCGCCAGCAGCTTGGGAGGGCCGAATGAAAAACTGTTTTTT
.,TRBJ2-2,.,TRBV7-3,CASSQDPGAYGELFF,TGTGCCAGCAGCCAAGATCCGGGCGCTTACGGGGAGCTGTTTTTT
.,TRBJ2-7,.,TRBV29-1,CSVVWLGYEQYF,TGCAGCGTTGTATGGTTGGGTTACGAGCAGTACTTC
.,TRBJ2-7,TRBD2,TRBV7-7,CASSPGLAGVEQYF,TGTGCTAGCAGCCCGGGACTAGCGGGAGTCGAGCAGTACTTC
many,TRBJ1-1,.,TRBV29-1,CSGDWGGTEAFF,TGCAGCGGGGATTGGGGAGGCACTGAAGCTTTCTTT